Listed below are T cell receptor beta chains from one sample, sequenced in a study of T cell responses to AZD1222 COVID-19 vaccine. Libraries were prepared by immunoSEQ multiplex PCR; TCRdb keeps only in-frame clonotypes and omits some of them. The sample has 150,000 to 200,000 clones, about nine tenths seen once. The sample here was peripheral blood, taken on day 0 of AZD1222 vaccination. The receptors were gathered from an adult in good health. Both conserved end residues are part of each CDR3. The D gene is left open where the match is weak.

>NA|TRBJ1-1|TRBV5-4
TGTGCCAGCAGCTTGGGACAGAGCACTGAAGCTTTCTTT
CASSLGQSTEAFF
>TRBD1|TRBJ1-2|TRBV6-5
TGTGCCAGCAACCCTGGACAGGGACAGAATAGCTACACCTTC
CASNPGQGQNSYTF
>NA|TRBJ2-2|TRBV18
TGTGCCAGCTCACCCCAATACACCGGGGAGCTGTTTTTT
CASSPQYTGELFF
>NA|TRBJ1-1|TRBV10-2
TGCGCCAGCAACACAGCGAACACTGAAGCTTTCTTT
CASNTANTEAFF
>TRBD1|TRBJ2-3|TRBV7-9
TGTGCCAGCAGCCGGACAGGGAGGACAGATACGCAGTATTTT
CASSRTGRTDTQYF
>NA|TRBJ1-3|TRBV19
TGTGCCAGTAGTCTTACAGGGTCTCTTCTATTCGGAAACACCATATATTTT
CASSLTGSLLFGNTIYF
>TRBD1|TRBJ1-5|TRBV12-5
TGTGCTAGTGTCTTACAGGGGGCTGGCAATCAGCCCCAGCATTTT
CASVLQGAGNQPQHF
>NA|TRBJ2-7|TRBV28
TGTGCCAGCAGTTATCGGATGACAGCCTCCTACGAGCAGTACTTC
CASSYRMTASYEQYF
>NA|TRBJ1-1|TRBV6-5
TGTGCCAGCAGCAGTGTTGGCACTGAAGCTTTCTTT
CASSSVGTEAFF
>TRBD1|TRBJ2-7|TRBV19
TGTGCCAGTAGTAGGGACAGAAATAGGCAGTACTTC
CASSRDRNRQYF
>NA|TRBJ1-5|TRBV28
TGTGCCAGCAGCCCCCCCCATCAGCCCCAGCATTTT
CASSPPHQPQHF
>NA|TRBJ2-1|TRBV6-5
TGCGCCAGCAGGAGGATAAGCGGAGACGGGAATGAGCAGTTCTTC
CASRRISGDGNEQFF
>NA|TRBJ1-3|TRBV7-9
TGTGCCAGCAGCCCCGCCGGGGTAGCAGGAAACACCATATATTTT
CASSPAGVAGNTIYF